This TCR beta chain was profiled in a study of blood T cell repertoires in COVID-19. Across the study: Donors in the United States, Italy and Spain gave samples during acute or convalescent COVID-19. In each case, the material was cDNA or gDNA derived from T cells, B-cell-depleted T cells, or PBMCs.

The CDR3 sequence is 15 residues long. Looked up from germline, CDR1 is LNHDA and CDR2 is SQIVND (reference sequence). The V gene end was trimmed by 5 bases and the J gene end by 5 bases; junction bases not matched to a gene: 6. Per the original methods: Quantification of nucleated cells was approximated via reference gene primer amplification. The table came from immunoSEQ multiplex PCR; TCRdb's copy has only in-frame clones and leaves some out. For V, J and clone size, that table is used; D and trimming come from the DNA. This repertoire shows some 50,000 clones, over 80% found once; its top ten account for approximately 4.7%.

The TCR sequence derives from a human donor in a cohort sampled during active COVID-19. What was sequenced was peripheral blood. The rearrangement uses TRBV19 and TRBJ2-3, with 11 bases matching TRBD2. The CDR3 loop reads CASSDSGRVGDTQYF. The CDR3, as DNA: TGTGCCAGTAGTGATAGCGGGAGGGTTGGAGATACGCAGTATTTT.